Shown below are 27 T cell receptor beta chains from a single sample sequenced in a study of control samples from healthy donors and cancer patients. The table came from immunoSEQ multiplex PCR; TCRdb's copy has only in-frame clones and leaves some out. The table has 100,000 or so clones, about 79% seen once. Sequencing was done on a sample of blood. Every receptor here comes from a woman aged 30 to 39 in good health.

This chain connects TRBV19 to TRBJ1-2, with D possibly being TRBD1 (5 bases). Germline V gene data show CDR1 as LNHDA and CDR2 as SQIVND (reference sequence). V was cut by 7 bases and J by 4 bases, with 10 bases left in between. The CDR3 extends over 12 amino acids. CDR3 protein: CASTPGPYGYTF. In DNA, the CDR3 is TGTGCCAGTACCCCGGGACCCTATGGCTACACCTTC.

The chain is built from TRBV10-3 and TRBJ2-7, with 14 bases aligning to TRBD2. V lost 4 bases, J lost 6 bases, and 2 bases stayed unmatched. Germline V lookup: CDR1 ENHRY, CDR2 SYGVKD. The CDR3 sequence is 14 residues long. CDR3 region: CAISAGTSGGEQYF. The DNA of the CDR3 is TGTGCCATCAGTGCCGGGACTAGCGGGGGCGAGCAGTACTTC.

The chain uses TRBV30 and TRBJ2-5; a possible D gene is TRBD1 (5 bases). Trimming removed 4 bases at V and 6 bases at J, with 12 bases between. The CDR3 has 12 amino acids. Germline values: CDR1 GTSNPN, CDR2 SVGIG (reference sequence). The CDR3 region is CAWKVKGKTQYF. The CDR3 nucleotides read TGTGCCTGGAAGGTGAAGGGGAAGACCCAGTACTTC.

A remark on this clone: Other DNA sequences in this specimen translate into the identical CDR3. The CDR3 nucleotides read TGTGCCAGCAGTCCGCCGGGGGCGGGGGGCCGAGAGCAGTTCTTC. Translated, it gives CASSPPGAGGREQFF. The J gene is TRBJ2-1, the V gene TRBV13; 8 bases align to TRBD2. Germline CDR1 reads PRHDT; CDR2 reads FYEKMQ (reference sequence). Losses at the gene ends were 6 bases for V and 10 bases for J; bases not matched to a gene: 14. The CDR3 is made up of 15 amino acids. The full variable domain, rest sourced from reference TRBV13 and TRBJ2-1, is AAGVIQSPRHLIKEKRETATLKCYPIPRHDTVYWYQQGPGQDPQFLISFYEKMQSDKGSIPDRFSAQQFSDYHSELNMSSLELGDSALYFCASSPPGAGGREQFFGPGTRLTVL.

A single count supports this clone. The chain links TRBV9 to TRBJ1-2, with D hard to call. Between the trimmed V and J ends, which lost 6 bases and 2 bases, there was a span of 14 bases. Germline CDR1 is SGDLS and CDR2 is YYNGEE. CDR3 length: 14 amino acids. Written as DNA, the CDR3 is TGTGCCAGCACCACTCAGAGTACCAACTATGGCTACACCTTC. Protein: CASTTQSTNYGYTF.

The chain employs TRBV19 and TRBJ1-1; TRBD1 aligns across 9 bases. The germline CDR1 and CDR2 sequences are LNHDA and SQIVND (reference sequence). The J segment lost 8 bases and the V segment lost 0 bases, leaving 10 bases of the junction unmatched. This CDR3 spans 16 amino acids. The CDR3 spells CASSIDLAGQGKEAFF. CDR3 nucleotide sequence: TGTGCCAGTAGTATAGATTTGGCGGGACAGGGTAAGGAAGCTTTCTTT.

The V and J genes are TRBV6-6 and TRBJ1-1, with D possibly TRBD1 on 5 matching bases. The CDR3 is 16 residues long. Trimming shortened V by 8 bases and J by 4 bases, and 23 bases separated the two germline ends. The V gene's germline CDR1 is MNHNY and CDR2 SVGAGI (reference sequence). CDR3 in DNA: TGTGCCAGCTTACGGGACTCGGTGAAAATCCCCACTGAAGCTTTCTTT. This translates into CASLRDSVKIPTEAFF.

The chain recombines TRBV19 with TRBJ2-7, with 7 bases that match TRBD1. The CDR3 is made up of 14 amino acids. Trimming at V came to 1 base and at J to 4 bases, leaving 4 bases not matched to a gene. Germline loops: CDR1 LNHDA, CDR2 SQIVND (reference sequence). The CDR3 spells CASSIGTGPYEQYF. The DNA of the CDR3 is TGTGCCAGTAGTATAGGGACAGGACCTTACGAGCAGTACTTC.

The V gene is TRBV4-2, the J gene TRBJ1-2; D might be TRBD1 (6 bases). Germline CDR1 is LGHNA and CDR2 is YNFKEQ. V lost 2 bases to trimming and J lost 4 bases, with 14 bases between them. The CDR3 spans 15 residues. The DNA of the CDR3 is TGTGCCAGCAGCCAATCGGGGGCGAGAATCTATGGCTACACCTTC. Translating it yields CASSQSGARIYGYTF.

V and J are TRBV29-1 and TRBJ2-5; 8 nucleotides match TRBD1. CDR3 size: 12 residues. The V and J ends lost 8 bases and 5 bases, in that order; junction bases with no gene match: 7. Germline-derived CDR1 and CDR2 are SQVTM and ANQGSEA. The CDR3 DNA is TGCAGCACCTCGACAGGGGCGGAGACCCAGTACTTC. It yields the protein CSTSTGAETQYF.

The V and J genes are TRBV19 and TRBJ1-1, with D possibly being TRBD1 (5 bases). The CDR3 spans 14 residues. V was clipped by 3 bases and J by 7 bases, with 15 bases between them. Germline V gives CDR1 LNHDA, CDR2 SQIVND (reference sequence). The CDR3 here is CASSISGAMDEAFF. CDR3 nucleotide sequence: TGTGCCAGTAGTATCTCCGGGGCGATGGATGAAGCTTTCTTT.

The chain couples TRBV25-1 to TRBJ1-1; D is unresolved. The CDR3 sequence is 14 residues long. V dropped 6 bases and J dropped 1 base, with 12 bases sitting between them. The germline V gene has CDR1 MGHDK and CDR2 SYGVNS. In nucleotides, the CDR3 is TGTGCCAGCAGGGAGAATGGCCAGAACACTGAAGCTTTCTTT. This translates into CASRENGQNTEAFF.

The chain uses TRBV7-8 and TRBJ2-7; 7 nucleotides agree with TRBD1. CDR1 SGHVS and CDR2 FQNEAQ come from the germline V gene. CDR3 length: 14 amino acids. V trimming: 5 bases; J trimming: 0 bases; junction bases outside the gene matches: 4. CDR3 in DNA: TGTGCCAGCAGCCCGGGACAGATCTCCTACGAGCAGTACTTC. This gives the protein CASSPGQISYEQYF.

V gene TRBV4-3 combines with J gene TRBJ2-5, with 9 nucleotides matching TRBD2. Trimming took 0 bases from V and 5 from J; bases not matched to a gene: 10. The germline V gene encodes CDR1 LGHNA and CDR2 YSLEER. The CDR3 is made up of 17 amino acids. CDR3: CASSQEGRGGARETQYF. The CDR3 DNA reads TGCGCCAGCAGCCAAGAGGGTCGCGGGGGGGCCCGGGAGACCCAGTACTTC.

The V gene is TRBV19, the J gene TRBJ2-7; D assignment may be TRBD1 or TRBD2 (5 bases each). Per germline, CDR1 LNHDA and CDR2 SQIVND (reference sequence). This CDR3 is 15 amino acids long. Trimming cost V 3 bases and J 0 bases, with 12 bases left between them. In DNA, the CDR3 is TGTGCCAGTAGTATCGGGACGGCTAGCTCCTACGAGCAGTACTTC. Amino acid sequence: CASSIGTASSYEQYF.

The J gene is TRBJ1-4, the V gene TRBV5-1; weak D call: TRBD1 (5 bases). From germline, CDR1 is SGHRS and CDR2 YFSETQ. Trimming took off 4 bases at V and 8 bases at J, with 12 bases between the two ends. The CDR3 runs to 13 residues. Here the CDR3 reads CASSPDMGEKLFF. DNA of the CDR3: TGCGCCAGCAGCCCGGACATGGGGGAAAAACTGTTTTTT.

The genes are TRBV7-8 and TRBJ1-6; 8 nucleotides agree with TRBD1. From germline, CDR1 is SGHVS and CDR2 FQNEAQ. CDR3 length equals 18 residues. J was trimmed by 4 bases and V by 6 bases; bases with no gene match: 14. The CDR3 sequence: CASSSRTGIPQYNSPLHF. The CDR3 DNA follows: TGTGCCAGCAGTTCTCGGACAGGGATCCCCCAATATAATTCACCCCTCCACTTT.

The chain joins TRBV29-1 to TRBJ1-2; 7 bases agree with TRBD1. V dropped 4 bases and J dropped 4; count of bases not matched to a gene: 9. CDR3 length equals 14 residues. Germline lookup yields CDR1 SQVTM and CDR2 ANQGSEA. The CDR3 here is CSVAPRQGSYGYTF. In DNA, the CDR3 is TGCAGCGTTGCGCCTCGACAGGGTTCCTATGGCTACACCTTC.

The chain links TRBV7-2 to TRBJ1-2; TRBD1 matches 8 bases. The CDR3 has 15 amino acids. CDR1 and CDR2 from the germline V gene are SGHTA and FQGNSA. V lost 3 bases, J lost 1 base, and 4 bases stayed unmatched. CDR3 DNA sequence: TGTGCCAGCAGCTTCGTCGACAGGGGTAACTATGGCTACACCTTC. Protein: CASSFVDRGNYGYTF.

The sample holds a few counts of this clone. This chain links TRBV12-5 with TRBJ1-3; D is possibly TRBD1 (6 bases). The CDR3 loop spans 15 amino acids. V gave up 1 base and J gave up 2 bases, with 9 bases separating them. The germline CDR1 and CDR2 sequences are LGHNT and FRNRAP. Written as DNA, the CDR3 is TGTGCTAGTGGTTTGGCTACAGGGACTGGAAACACCATATATTTT. This codes for CASGLATGTGNTIYF.

For the CDR3, the DNA is TGTGCTAGTGGGAACCCTCAGAGACCCTATGGCTACACCTTC. As protein: CASGNPQRPYGYTF. The chain uses TRBV12-5 and TRBJ1-2; D unclear. CDR3 length: 14 residues. CDR1 is LGHNT and CDR2 is FRNRAP in the germline V gene. V gave up 6 bases and J gave up 4 bases, with 15 bases separating them. Full variable domain (rest looked up from reference TRBV12-5 and TRBJ1-2): DARVTQTPRHKVTEMGQEVTMRCQPILGHNTVFWYRQTMMQGLELLAYFRNRAPLDDSGMPKDRFSAEMPDATLATLKIQPSEPRDSAVYFCASGNPQRPYGYTFGSGTRLTVV.

The chain uses TRBV30 and TRBJ2-1; D may be TRBD1 or TRBD2 (5 bases each). The CDR3 runs to 16 residues. V lost 4 bases, J lost 2 bases, and 18 bases lay in between. Germline CDR1 and CDR2: GTSNPN and SVGIG (reference sequence). The CDR3 DNA reads as TGTGCCTGGACCCTTCCCGGGACGGTGGCCTACAATGAGCAGTTCTTC. Its protein product is CAWTLPGTVAYNEQFF.

V and J are TRBV6-1 and TRBJ2-2; D remains unclear. V gave up 2 bases and J gave up 4 bases, with 8 bases separating them. From germline, CDR1 is MNHNS and CDR2 SASEGT. There are 14 residues in the CDR3. The CDR3 DNA reads as TGTGCCAGCAGTGAAAGAACACCCACCGGGGAGCTGTTTTTT. Amino acids: CASSERTPTGELFF.

This clone was found a few times. The DNA for the CDR3 is TGTGCCAGCAGTTACGGGACAGGGCGGGAGCAGTACTTC. It yields the protein CASSYGTGREQYF. The chain is built from TRBV6-6 and TRBJ2-7, with 9 bases matching TRBD1. V gave up 2 bases and J gave up 7 bases; unmatched junction bases: 3. The CDR3 totals 13 residues. Germline V gene sequence: CDR1 MNHNY, CDR2 SVGAGI (reference sequence).

This chain's CDR3 is CASSIQGVQETQYF. The CDR3 region has the DNA TGTGCCAGTAGTATACAAGGGGTACAAGAGACCCAGTACTTC. The rearrangement links TRBV19 to TRBJ2-5, with D possibly TRBD1 on 5 matching bases. This CDR3 is built from 14 residues. V was clipped by 2 bases and J by 2 bases, with 9 bases between them. Germline CDR1 and CDR2: LNHDA and SQIVND (reference sequence).

V gene TRBV7-2 combines with J gene TRBJ1-5; D is ambiguous. The CDR3 runs 15 residues. The V and J ends lost 2 bases and 6 bases respectively, with 14 bases between them. Germline values: CDR1 SGHTA, CDR2 FQGNSA. In nucleotides, the CDR3 is TGTGCCAGCAGCTTAAATGCGATGTACAGTCAGCCCCAGCATTTT. It yields the protein CASSLNAMYSQPQHF.

J is TRBJ1-1 and V is TRBV6-6, with 11 nucleotides matching TRBD1. CDR1 MNHNY and CDR2 SVGAGI come from the germline V gene (reference sequence). CDR3 length: 16 amino acids. The V and J ends lost 8 bases and 4 bases, in that order; junction bases with no gene match: 12. In DNA, the CDR3 is TGTGCCAGCGACCAACCGGGGACAGGGGGAATCACTGAAGCTTTCTTT. Its protein is CASDQPGTGGITEAFF.